A single sample gave rise to the 9 T cell receptor beta chains below, sequenced in a study of shared clonotypes between healthy human individuals. Data came from immunoSEQ multiplex PCR; TCRdb stores just in-frame clones and leaves some out. The data contain 550,000 to 800,000 clones, approximately 79% of them seen just once; the ten biggest clones take up 1.5% to 2%. The sequenced sample was memory CD4+ T cells sorted from blood. Indicated subset: CD45RA-negative fraction. The receptors were gathered from a woman between 25 and 40 years old in good health.

The chain joins TRBV10-1 to TRBJ2-2; D unresolved. V lost 5 bases to trimming and J lost 5 bases, with 9 bases between them. From germline, CDR1 is WNHNN and CDR2 SYGVQD (reference sequence). The CDR3 sequence is 13 residues long. The CDR3 here is CASSRRATGELFF. The CDR3 coding sequence is TGCGCCAGCAGTCGGCGTGCGACCGGGGAGCTGTTTTTT.

This clone came up once. The chain recombines TRBV5-1 with TRBJ2-6; weak D call: TRBD1 (6 bases). V was shortened by 5 bases and J by 0 bases, with 21 bases between the two germline ends. In germline, CDR1 is SGHRS, CDR2 YFSETQ. This CDR3 is 19 amino acids long. The CDR3 loop is CASRRAVGAPSSGANVLTF. The CDR3 coding sequence is TGCGCCAGCAGACGCGCCGTGGGGGCCCCTAGCTCTGGGGCCAACGTCCTGACTTTC.

This clone was found a few times. V gene TRBV19 combines with J gene TRBJ1-2; 7 bases line up with TRBD1. J gave up 7 bases and V 3 bases, and 2 bases lay outside the gene matches. The CDR3 spans 12 residues. Germline CDR1 reads LNHDA; CDR2 reads SQIVND (reference sequence). CDR3 protein: CASSMTGSGYTF. The DNA for the CDR3 is TGTGCCAGTAGTATGACAGGGTCTGGCTACACCTTC.

The gene calls are TRBV15 and TRBJ2-5; TRBD2 matches 11 bases. The CDR3 totals 17 residues. J was trimmed by 0 bases and V by 1 base; bases with no gene match: 4. The V gene's germline CDR1 is LNHNV and CDR2 YYDKDF (reference sequence). CDR3 DNA: TGTGCCACCAGCAGAGGGCCGGGACTAGCGGACCAAGAGACCCAGTACTTC. Translated: CATSRGPGLADQETQYF.

The gene calls are TRBV11-2 and TRBJ2-7, with D possibly TRBD1 on 7 matching bases. Germline CDR1 reads SGHAT; CDR2 reads FQNNGV. The CDR3 sequence is 13 residues long. V was trimmed by 6 bases and J by 4 bases, leaving 13 bases between them. The CDR3 protein is CASRMTGRYEQYF. The CDR3 DNA follows: TGTGCCAGCAGGATGACAGGGAGGTACGAGCAGTACTTC.

CDR3 residues: CASSIAQRENTEAFF. CDR3 in DNA: TGTGCCAGTAGTATAGCGCAGAGAGAGAACACTGAAGCTTTCTTT. J is TRBJ1-1 and V is TRBV19; D unclear. Trimming took off 1 base at V and 1 base at J, with 10 bases between the two ends. This CDR3 is 15 amino acids long. Germline CDR1 reads LNHDA; CDR2 reads SQIVND (reference sequence).

In the case of this clone: Given a much more abundant clone one base away, this may be a read error. Additional DNA sequences in this sample encode the identical CDR3. This chain links TRBV27 with TRBJ2-1; 11 bases line up with TRBD2. J was trimmed by 8 bases and V by 3 bases; bases with no gene match: 6. The CDR3 runs to 15 residues. Germline V gene lookup returns CDR1 MNHEY and CDR2 SMNVEV (reference sequence). CDR3: CASSLGLAEFYEQFF. The CDR3 region has the DNA TGTGCCAGCAGTTTGGGACTAGCGGAGTTTTATGAGCAGTTCTTC.

The chain links TRBV18 to TRBJ1-2; 7 bases fit TRBD1. The V gene's germline CDR1 is KGHSH and CDR2 LQKENI. The CDR3 length is 15 residues. With 1 base clipped from V and 2 bases from J, the junction kept 4 bases outside the gene matches. In DNA, the CDR3 is TGTGCCAGCTCACCACGACCACAGGGGAACTATGGCTACACCTTC. This encodes CASSPRPQGNYGYTF.

The genes are TRBV5-1 and TRBJ2-5, with a weak D call TRBD2 (6 bases). The CDR3 contains 13 residues. V lost 0 bases and J 5 bases, leaving 8 bases between the germline ends. Germline V lookup: CDR1 SGHRS, CDR2 YFSETQ. CDR3 in DNA: TGCGCCAGCAGCTTGGGGCTAGCGGAGACCCAGTACTTC. Translation gives CASSLGLAETQYF.